This T cell receptor beta chain was retrieved from a study of cytomegalovirus exposure and HLA in healthy donors (dated by TCRdb to between 2016 and 2019). For context, the study as a whole: In an earlier analysis of some 610 of the donors, roughly 300 Gb of sequence data and about 110 million unique TCR beta sequences from 150 million to 200 million T cells were reported. All discovery cohort repertoires had been generated on a single sequencing platform. To predict cytomegalovirus infection status, the study combined high-throughput TCR immunosequencing, statistical association of individual TCRs with disease status, and machine learning. About five DR-DQ haplotypes were treated as single units for association and clustering because of strong linkage in the cohort. The T cell repertoires of 666 subjects were profiled by immunosequencing and related to cytomegalovirus serostatus. The number of donors typed differed by locus, with 629-630 for A, B, C, DRB1 and DQB1, more than 500 for DQA1, approximately 580 for DPA1, and about 450 for DPB1. The study aimed to test whether signatures of past pathogen exposure could be identified by cataloging public T cell receptors. In the later analysis, no new phenotypic data were used to find candidate immune exposures; instead, reliance was placed on TCR beta sequences and their occurrence across donors. Among approximately 370 genotyped donors of the cohort, an average of roughly 230,000 unique TCR beta nucleotide sequences was sequenced per donor, of which about 19% were non-productive. In addition to the first cohort of 666 subjects, a separate validation cohort of some 120 different subjects was used. Donor age, sex, ethnicity and CMV serostatus were collected together with the repertoire data. An earlier analysis of approximately 500 of the donors applied high-throughput TCR beta sequencing to assess whether each TCR beta V gene segment acted as functional or pseudogenic. Genome-wide SNP genotypes for about 65% of the roughly 670 donors were used in a later genetic analysis, which treated that subset as a discovery cohort. HLA typing included class I and class II loci at four-digit resolution. A later analysis re-examined previously published TCR beta repertoires from 500 to 700 donors and added high-resolution HLA genotyping to investigate patterns of TCR occurrence. The genetic ancestry cluster associated with self-reported Caucasian donors included 81% of the approximately 430 genotyped donors. An early release covering about 600 HLA-typed donors comprised about 300 gigabases of sequencing data and tens of millions of unique TCR sequences.

The trim is 4 bases for V and 5 bases for J, with a gap of 23 bases between the germline ends. The CDR3 contains 17 residues, cysteine and phenylalanine counted. Of all the DNA, just the CDR3 is kept, 51 bases in frame from base 1. CDR1 and CDR2 are read off the germline V gene as SGHNT and YENEEA. The cohort comprised some 700 healthy bone marrow donors. At the time of sampling, every cohort member was nominally healthy, though immune exposures that went unrecorded were likely present. The donor was CMV seronegative and was included in the group of hundreds of seronegative cohort members. A peripheral blood sample was provided by each donor, and peripheral blood mononuclear cells were used for TCR beta sequencing. Genomic DNA extraction from the blood cell samples was performed with the Qiagen DNeasy Blood Extraction Kit. Results the study describes overall, beyond this receptor: In this cohort, only TCR beta chains were sequenced, and detectable features were limited by the absence of alpha or paired-chain data. Because HLA typing was unavailable for some donors at each locus, only the typed subset was used in association tests. Specific HLA alleles were associated with roughly 16,000 TCR beta sequences at a false discovery rate of 0.05 in a later analysis. Sequencing depth was assumed to be roughly uniform across donors in the presence/absence analyses, though that assumption may not hold. A further reported finding was that TCR beta sequences accurately predicted the HLA-A and HLA-B alleles for most subjects in the first cohort. The 87-base-pair reads could not distinguish some IMGT-functional V segments, including TRBV6-2 and TRBV6-3, so those segments were excluded. Assigning TCR associations to individual alleles was difficult when HLA alleles, especially DR and DQ, strongly co-occurred. In vitro tests confirmed that three of the cytomegalovirus-associated TCR beta chains recognize cytomegalovirus antigens. Linkage disequilibrium might explain the correlated functional status among segregating V segments, but an unknown experimental factor could not be excluded. The sequencing pipeline was judged likely to have produced a cluster of highly shared sequence variants as a technical artifact. In a later analysis, HLA-associated TCR beta chains were found to be more clonally expanded and to have lower generation probabilities than equally common non-associated chains. Because counts were too low, more than 15 rarely observed V segments, including chromosome 9 orphons, were left out of the earlier analysis of approximately 500 of the donors. A later analysis found that most CMV-associated TCR beta chains appeared HLA-restricted, with HLA associations seemingly driven largely by CMV exposure. A later analysis reported that several top co-occurrence clusters appeared linked to parvovirus B19, influenza, CMV and Epstein-Barr virus. According to the authors, the approach could potentially be generalized to other disease states and immunological phenotypes. Cytomegalovirus status was reported to be diagnosed by the classifier with high specificity and sensitivity in both the original and validation cohorts. Compared with the approximately 600-donor mean, donors in an Asian-associated ancestry cluster had fewer N-insertions in productive TCRs, according to a later genetic analysis. Immune exposure information for the cohort was limited to CMV serostatus. The study gave a list of over 150 TCR beta chains associated with cytomegalovirus. An earlier analysis of several hundred of the donors showed that most TCR beta V segments appeared in productive rearrangements either about 90% or about 30% of the time, which broadly matched IMGT annotations. In a later analysis, TCR association rates were found to vary across HLA loci, with the most associated TCRs seen for DRB1 alleles and the fewest for HLA-C alleles. Most TCR sequences were observed very rarely across donors, whereas some public TCRs were present in many individuals. A later genetic analysis associated a missense DCLRE1C variant with V-gene and J-gene trimming of TCR beta chains, and an independent cohort replicated the association.

Libraries were constructed by the immunoSEQ multiplex PCR assay. The multiplex PCR relied on a mix of 60 forward primers for TCR Vbeta segments and 13 reverse primers for TCR Jbeta segments. A multiplex PCR assay on genomic DNA amplified the CDR3 region of rearranged TCR beta genes. Amplified TCR beta libraries were sequenced as 87-base-pair reads on the Illumina HiSeq System. In the original analysis: In a later analysis, roughly 80 million unique TCR beta chains were counted across the roughly 700 repertoires, and about 10 million of these chains were shared by at least two donors. To remove PCR and sequencing errors, raw reads were error-corrected and collapsed into unique sequences using a nearest-neighbor algorithm that merged closely related sequences. To assign V, D and J gene segments, CDR3 sequences were aligned to IMGT reference sequences. For a sequence to be retained, a match of at least six nucleotides was required to both a V gene segment and a J gene segment. Rearrangements were classified as productive when the CDR3 lacked stop codons and remained in frame with V and J, and all other rearrangements were classified as non-productive. Following IMGT convention, CDR3 was defined as the stretch from the second conserved V-encoded cysteine to the conserved J-encoded phenylalanine. The earlier analysis of roughly 590 of the donors excluded any sequence lacking an unambiguous match to a single V gene segment. An earlier analysis of a few hundred of the donors called V segments functional above 56.7% productive rearrangements and segregating when the between-donor standard deviation exceeded 5%. A statistical classification framework was developed to diagnose cytomegalovirus status using the catalog of TCR beta chain sequences. In a later analysis, V and J genes were assigned by comparing TCR nucleotide sequences against IMGT/GENE-DB human TR gene sequences. In a later analysis, CDR3 sequences and most-parsimonious VDJ recombination scenarios were assigned using the TCRdist pipeline. In a later analysis, each TCR beta chain was defined by its CDR3 amino acid sequence together with its V-gene family, and reads lacking a unique V-gene family were excluded. In a later analysis, some 600 highly shared, low-generation-probability nucleotide sequences were removed to address suspected cross-contamination and a sequencing artifact. In a later analysis, a clonal expansion index for each public chain was calculated from normalized within-repertoire ranks of inferred template counts. In a later analysis, generation probabilities were computed using a VDJ recombination model fitted to out-of-frame rearrangements, and the results were checked against IGoR. A later analysis scored TCR-TCR, TCR-HLA and TCR-CMV co-occurrence with hypergeometric tests, applying a repertoire-size bias correction to TCR pairs. False discovery rates were estimated in a later analysis by permuting HLA or CMV assignments 20 times. In a later analysis, co-occurring TCRs were grouped with DBSCAN, and TCRdist sequence similarity was added when clustering was performed within HLA-allele-positive subsets. Repertoires with fewer than 30,000 or more than 120,000 public chains were left out of co-occurrence clustering, as were about 5 repertoires with anomalous nucleotide sharing. Drawn from immuneACCESS, this table holds only the in-frame rearrangements with V and J called that TCRdb kept. Clones are partly lost; checked studies trace under half to an unresolved V gene and leave the rest unexplained. V and J calls plus clone size are reproduced from that table; the DNA served to infer D and trimming. The sample table records roughly 200,000 clones; 70% to 80% of these occur just once. The top ten hold 2.9% of the sample.

About this clone itself: The antigen it recognizes is unknown. No per-base quality is available; no much larger clone lies one base away.

The chain joins TRBV11-3 to TRBJ2-5, and the D gene may be TRBD1, 5 bases matching. The TCR was taken from a woman aged 25 to 39 in good health and CMV-seronegative. Source material: PBMCs. Here the CDR3 is given as CASSSGAVRGPGETQYF. The base sequence is TGTGCCAGCAGCTCAGGCGCTGTTAGGGGCCCCGGGGAGACCCAGTACTTC.